The next 25 T cell receptor beta chains were all read from a single sample in a study of siplizumab effects on memory and regulatory T cells. Responder and stimulator cells in the mixed lymphocyte reaction were cultured together for roughly 6 days at 37°C. Antigens for these TCRs are unknown. Measured with immunoSEQ multiplex PCR; TCRdb has only the in-frame clones, and not every one. The table lists about 15,000 clones, 35% to 45% of them singletons. The sequenced material came from CFSE-low (dividing) CD4+ T cells sorted from an allogeneic mixed lymphocyte reaction. The receptors shown here come from a human donor in good health; the cells came from an allogeneic mixed lymphocyte reaction. Some clones in this sample may be carry-over from other donors' samples.

This clone is judged medium-sized. This chain joins TRBV7-3 and TRBJ2-1, with a weak D call TRBD2 (7 bases). The germline CDR1 and CDR2 sequences are SGHTA and FQGTGA. With 5 bases removed from V and 1 base from J, the gap between germline ends came to 15 bases. The CDR3 spans 16 residues. The CDR3 coding sequence is TGTGCCAGCAGCCCGAGGGGGGGCGAGTCCTACAATGAGCAGTTCTTC. Its protein is CASSPRGGESYNEQFF.

This chain links TRBV5-4 with TRBJ2-7, with D tentatively TRBD2 (6 bases). V was shortened by 2 bases and J by 9 bases, with 12 bases between the two germline ends. CDR3 length: 12 residues. From germline, CDR1 is SGHNT and CDR2 YYREEE (reference sequence). The CDR3 DNA is TGTGCCAGCAGCTTAGGAGGGGTAAGGCAGTACTTC. It is translated as CASSLGGVRQYF.

J is TRBJ2-5 and V is TRBV6-6; no clear D. Germline CDR1 and CDR2: MNHNY and SVGAGI (reference sequence). Deletions cut 6 bases from V and 5 bases from J, with 10 bases between. CDR3 size: 12 residues. CDR3 in amino acids: CASRTARETQYF. CDR3 DNA sequence: TGTGCCAGCAGGACGGCGCGGGAGACCCAGTACTTC.

This clone was counted only a few times. The chain has TRBV19 and TRBJ2-6, with D perhaps being TRBD1 or TRBD2 (5 bases each). Germline CDR1 reads LNHDA; CDR2 reads SQIVND (reference sequence). This CDR3 has 18 amino acids. V lost 4 bases and J 0 bases, leaving 16 bases between the germline ends. CDR3 DNA: TGTGCCAGTAGTACCCTAGGGACGGGATCCTCTGGGGCCAACGTCCTGACTTTC. The encoded protein is CASSTLGTGSSGANVLTF. Drawing the rest from reference TRBV19 and TRBJ2-6, the complete variable domain is DGGITQSPKYLFRKEGQNVTLSCEQNLNHDAMYWYRQDPGQGLRLIYYSQIVNDFQKGDIAEGYSVSREKKESFPLTVTSAQKNPTAFYLCASSTLGTGSSGANVLTFGAGSRLTVL.

This clone was detected a few times. The rearrangement joins TRBV10-3 to TRBJ2-3, with 8 bases fitting TRBD2. The V segment lost 6 bases and the J segment 2 bases; nucleotides outside the gene matches: 4. This CDR3 spans 14 amino acids. Looked up from germline, CDR1 is ENHRY and CDR2 is SYGVKD. The DNA of the CDR3 is TGTGCCATCAGGGCTAGCGGGTCCACAGATACGCAGTATTTT. This gives the protein CAIRASGSTDTQYF.

This clone rates as medium-sized (0.01 to 0.1%). The chain is built from TRBV4-1 and TRBJ1-2; no clear D gene. The CDR3 covers 15 residues. V was cut by 4 bases and J by 4 bases, with 16 bases left in between. The germline gives CDR1 MGHRA, CDR2 YSYEKL. The CDR3 sequence: CASSRQGRLIYGYTF. The CDR3 nucleotides read TGCGCCAGCAGCCGCCAAGGACGGCTCATCTATGGCTACACCTTC.

This clone qualifies as medium-sized. The chain carries TRBV10-3 and TRBJ2-2, with TRBD2 matching 12 bases. Germline CDR1 is ENHRY and CDR2 is SYGVKD. Trimming removed 4 bases from V and 4 bases from J; junction bases left unmatched: 7. The CDR3 is made up of 17 amino acids. This CDR3 is CAISGSTSGRGTGELFF. The CDR3 coding sequence is TGTGCCATCAGTGGGTCGACTAGCGGGAGAGGCACCGGGGAGCTGTTTTTT.

This clone was picked up a small number of times. The chain carries TRBV30 and TRBJ2-2; 11 bases map to TRBD2. J gave up 4 bases and V 4 bases, and 17 bases lay outside the gene matches. This CDR3 contains 19 residues. Germline lookup yields CDR1 GTSNPN and CDR2 SVGIG (reference sequence). This CDR3 reads CAWKAYIGTSGLITGELFF. The CDR3 DNA reads as TGTGCCTGGAAGGCCTACATCGGGACTAGCGGACTTATCACCGGGGAGCTGTTTTTT.

This chain links TRBV11-3 with TRBJ2-1, with TRBD2 matching over 9 bases. The junction had 12 bases not matched to a gene; V was cut back by 3 bases and J by 9 bases. From germline, CDR1 is SGHNT and CDR2 YENEEA. The CDR3 totals 16 residues. DNA of the CDR3: TGTGCCAGCAGCTTTGGGGGTAGCGGGAGCCGTGGTGAGCAGTTCTTC. Amino acid sequence: CASSFGGSGSRGEQFF.

This rearrangement joins TRBV5-1 to TRBJ2-1; possible D gene TRBD2, 6 bases. V was pared by 0 bases and J by 0 bases, with 7 bases between. The CDR3 totals 15 residues. In germline, CDR1 is SGHRS, CDR2 YFSETQ. This CDR3 is CASSLERASYNEQFF. In nucleotides, the CDR3 is TGCGCCAGCAGCTTGGAGCGGGCCTCCTACAATGAGCAGTTCTTC.

V usage is TRBV5-1 and J usage is TRBJ2-3; 9 bases align to TRBD2. V lost 0 bases to trimming and J lost 5 bases; unmatched junction nucleotides: 7. The CDR3 length is 16 residues. Germline V gene sequence: CDR1 SGHRS, CDR2 YFSETQ. The CDR3 protein is CASSLEAGGPGDTQYF. As DNA, the CDR3 is TGCGCCAGCAGCTTGGAGGCGGGAGGGCCCGGAGATACGCAGTATTTT.

This rearrangement joins TRBV19 to TRBJ1-1; no reliable D call. Trimming shortened V by 6 bases and J by 0 bases, and 8 bases separated the two germline ends. The germline gives CDR1 LNHDA, CDR2 SQIVND (reference sequence). The CDR3 covers 13 residues. In nucleotides, the CDR3 is TGTGCCAGTAGCGACGTACTGAACACTGAAGCTTTCTTT. Translated, it gives CASSDVLNTEAFF.

The V and J genes are TRBV10-1 and TRBJ1-1, with TRBD1 as a possible D gene (6 bases). This CDR3 has 13 residues. Germline loops: CDR1 WNHNN, CDR2 SYGVQD (reference sequence). Between the trimmed V and J ends, which lost 6 bases and 5 bases, there was a span of 13 bases. The CDR3 is CASSSGARTEAFF. Written as DNA, the CDR3 is TGCGCCAGCAGCTCGGGGGCGCGAACTGAAGCTTTCTTT.

The gene calls are TRBV10-3 and TRBJ2-1; 14 bases are shared with TRBD2. This CDR3 has 14 residues. Germline CDR1 and CDR2: ENHRY and SYGVKD. The ends lost 6 bases at V and 10 bases at J; junction bases unmatched: 5. CDR3: CAISGLAGGGEQFF. The CDR3 region has the DNA TGTGCCATCAGCGGACTAGCGGGAGGCGGCGAGCAGTTCTTC.

The rearrangement uses TRBV7-3 and TRBJ1-2, with D unclear. This CDR3 comprises 15 residues. V lost 5 bases to trimming and J lost 1 base, with 14 bases between them. Germline-derived CDR1 and CDR2 are SGHTA and FQGTGA. CDR3 DNA sequence: TGTGCCAGCAGCCCCAGTCATGGTGGTAACTATGGCTACACCTTC. Its protein is CASSPSHGGNYGYTF. Together with reference TRBV7-3 and TRBJ1-2, the CDR3 gives the full variable domain: GAGVSQTPSNKVTEKGKYVELRCDPISGHTALYWYRQSLGQGPEFLIYFQGTGAADDSGLPNDRFFAVRPEGSVSTLKIQRTERGDSAVYLCASSPSHGGNYGYTFGSGTRLTVV.

By proportion, this clone is medium-sized. This sequence joins TRBV11-1 and TRBJ2-4; no clear D gene. V lost 5 bases, J lost 9 bases, and 17 bases lay in between. The CDR3 runs 14 residues. From germline, CDR1 is SGHAT and CDR2 FQDESV (reference sequence). The CDR3 DNA reads TGTGCCAGCAGCCCCAGACTTCAAAGCCCCATTCAGTACTTC. This encodes CASSPRLQSPIQYF.

This chain joins TRBV18 and TRBJ2-3, with 7 positions matching TRBD1. Germline lookup yields CDR1 KGHSH and CDR2 LQKENI. CDR3 size: 15 residues. Germline trimming cut 3 bases from V and 3 bases from J; bases unmatched to any gene: 6. CDR3 in DNA: TGTGCCAGCTCACCGGGGACAGCGAGTACAGATACGCAGTATTTT. Protein sequence: CASSPGTASTDTQYF.

This clone was recorded a few times. This chain links TRBV5-6 with TRBJ1-1, with D perhaps TRBD1 (6 bases). This CDR3 is 16 amino acids long. Germline assignment: CDR1 SGHDT and CDR2 YYEEEE. V was pared by 4 bases and J by 0 bases, with 16 bases between. This chain's CDR3 is CASSLGGVPMNTEAFF. The CDR3, as DNA: TGTGCCAGCAGCCTGGGGGGCGTCCCTATGAACACTGAAGCTTTCTTT.

The chain recombines TRBV5-1 with TRBJ2-7, with D possibly TRBD2 on 10 matching bases. Per germline, CDR1 SGHRS and CDR2 YFSETQ. The CDR3 extends over 17 amino acids. V was clipped by 4 bases and J by 7 bases, with 27 bases between them. CDR3 loop: CASSPRGTGYSGGEQYF. CDR3 sequence (DNA): TGCGCCAGCAGCCCAAGAGGGACAGGGTATAGCGGGGGGGAGCAGTACTTC.

This clone was counted between two and nine times. The V and J genes are TRBV5-1 and TRBJ2-3; D uncertain. Looked up from germline, CDR1 is SGHRS and CDR2 is YFSETQ. The ends were cut back, 3 bases at V and 0 bases at J, with 11 bases in the middle. The CDR3 covers 15 residues. CDR3 DNA sequence: TGCGCCAGCAGCTCGGCGGCCCCTAGCACAGATACGCAGTATTTT. Amino acids: CASSSAAPSTDTQYF.

This clone was seen only once. The chain combines TRBV6-5 with TRBJ2-5; no clear D gene. This CDR3 has 12 amino acids. Germline CDR1 reads MNHEY; CDR2 reads SVGAGI. Trimming pared 0 bases from V and 5 bases from J, leaving 4 bases between. The CDR3 sequence is CASSYSWETQYF. Written as DNA, the CDR3 is TGTGCCAGCAGTTACTCGTGGGAGACCCAGTACTTC.

In its sample, this clone is medium-sized. The rearrangement uses TRBV28 and TRBJ1-1, with 7 bases lining up with TRBD1. CDR1 is MDHEN and CDR2 is SYDVKM in the germline V gene. This CDR3 contains 16 residues. Germline trimming cut 2 bases from V and 6 bases from J; bases unmatched to any gene: 12. This CDR3 reads CASSLPFGTARPEAFF. The CDR3 region has the DNA TGTGCCAGCAGTTTACCCTTTGGGACAGCCCGACCTGAAGCTTTCTTT.

The chain links TRBV6-1 to TRBJ1-2; 8 nucleotides match TRBD1. CDR3 length equals 12 residues. The trim removed 4 bases at V and 7 bases at J, leaving 2 bases unmatched. Germline lookup yields CDR1 MNHNS and CDR2 SASEGT. CDR3 sequence reads: CASSGTGFGYTF. The DNA of the CDR3 is TGTGCCAGCAGTGGGACAGGGTTTGGCTACACCTTC.

This chain links TRBV18 with TRBJ1-6; D might be TRBD1 (5 bases). Germline V gene sequence: CDR1 KGHSH, CDR2 LQKENI. The V end lost 3 bases, the J end lost 0 bases, and 6 bases lay between the germline ends. This CDR3 is built from 15 residues. The chain's CDR3 is CASSPDISYNSPLHF. The DNA for the CDR3 is TGTGCCAGCTCACCGGACATCTCCTATAATTCACCCCTCCACTTT.

In this sample, this clone turned up a few times. The chain's CDR3 is CASSQLGQNVNEQFF. The CDR3 DNA reads as TGTGCCAGCAGCCAACTGGGACAGAACGTTAATGAGCAGTTCTTC. This chain links TRBV7-3 with TRBJ2-1, with 7 bases matching TRBD1. The CDR3 contains 15 residues. With 5 bases clipped from V and 7 bases from J, the junction kept 11 bases outside the gene matches. Germline loops: CDR1 SGHTA, CDR2 FQGTGA.